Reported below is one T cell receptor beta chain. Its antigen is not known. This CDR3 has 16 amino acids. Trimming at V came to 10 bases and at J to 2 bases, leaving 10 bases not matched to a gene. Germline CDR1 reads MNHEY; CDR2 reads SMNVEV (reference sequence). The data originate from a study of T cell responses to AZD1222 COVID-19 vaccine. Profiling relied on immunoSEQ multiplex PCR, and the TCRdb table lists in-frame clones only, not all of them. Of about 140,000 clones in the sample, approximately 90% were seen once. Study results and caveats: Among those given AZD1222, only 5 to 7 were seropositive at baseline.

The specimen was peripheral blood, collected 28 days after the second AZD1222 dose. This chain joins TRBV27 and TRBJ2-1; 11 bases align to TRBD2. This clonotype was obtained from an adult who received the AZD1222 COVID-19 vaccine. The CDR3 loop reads CATGTSGRRPYNEQFF. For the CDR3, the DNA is TGTGCCACCGGGACTAGCGGACGTCGTCCCTACAATGAGCAGTTCTTC.